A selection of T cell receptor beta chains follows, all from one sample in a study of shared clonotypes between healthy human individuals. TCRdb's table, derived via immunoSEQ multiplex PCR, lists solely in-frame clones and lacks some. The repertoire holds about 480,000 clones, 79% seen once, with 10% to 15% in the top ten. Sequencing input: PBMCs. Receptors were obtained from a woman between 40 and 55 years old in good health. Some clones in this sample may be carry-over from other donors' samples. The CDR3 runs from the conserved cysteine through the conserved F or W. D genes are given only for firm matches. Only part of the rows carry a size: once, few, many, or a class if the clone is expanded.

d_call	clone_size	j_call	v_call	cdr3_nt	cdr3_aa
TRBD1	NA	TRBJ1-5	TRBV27	TGTGCCAGCAGCTCTAGACAGGGCGGTCAGCCCCAGCATTTT	CASSSRQGGQPQHF
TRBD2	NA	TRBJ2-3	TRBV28	TGTGCCATCAGCGGGAGGGCAGATACGCAGTATTTT	CAISGRADTQYF
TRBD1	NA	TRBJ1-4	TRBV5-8	TGTGCCAGCAGCTTGGATGGGACAGGGGATGAAAAACTGTTTTTT	CASSLDGTGDEKLFF
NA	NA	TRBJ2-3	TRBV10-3	TGTGCCATCCGGTTCGCAGATACGCAGTATTTT	CAIRFADTQYF
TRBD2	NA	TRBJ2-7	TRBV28	TGTGCCAGCAGGCCGGGACTAGCGGGTTATGAGCAGTACTTC	CASRPGLAGYEQYF
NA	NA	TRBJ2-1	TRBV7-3	TGTGCCAGCAGCTTAACCCCAACGGCCTCGACCTACAATGAGCAGTTCTTC	CASSLTPTASTYNEQFF
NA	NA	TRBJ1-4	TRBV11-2	TGTGCCAGCAGCTTAGACGGGGGCCATTGGGAAAAACTGTTTTTT	CASSLDGGHWEKLFF
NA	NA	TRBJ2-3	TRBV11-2	TGTGCCAGCAGCTTAGATACGCGGAATACGCAGTATTTT	CASSLDTRNTQYF
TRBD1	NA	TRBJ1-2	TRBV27	TGTGCCAGCAGTCCCTTAGGGGACAGCAACTTCTATGGCTACACCTTC	CASSPLGDSNFYGYTF
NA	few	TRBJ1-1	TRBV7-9	TGTGCCAGCAGCTTAGTACGGACGAACACTGAAGCTTTCTTT	CASSLVRTNTEAFF
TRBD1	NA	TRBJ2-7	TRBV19	TGTGCCAGTAGTTTTGGGACAGGGATAGCCTACGAGCAGTACTTC	CASSFGTGIAYEQYF
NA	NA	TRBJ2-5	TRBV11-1	TGTGCCAGCAGCTTAGAGGGTAGCGGAGCCGCCCAAGAGACCCAGTACTTC	CASSLEGSGAAQETQYF
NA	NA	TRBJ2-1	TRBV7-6	TGTGCCAGCAGCTTATGGACTGGCGGGGCTAACAATGAGCAGTTCTTC	CASSLWTGGANNEQFF
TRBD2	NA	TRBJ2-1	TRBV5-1	TGCGCCAGCAGTCGGACTAGCGGGAGCTCCTACAATGAGCAGTTCTTC	CASSRTSGSSYNEQFF
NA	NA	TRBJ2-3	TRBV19	TGTGCCAGTAGTATCCCTCGGACGGGATCAGATACGCAGTATTTT	CASSIPRTGSDTQYF
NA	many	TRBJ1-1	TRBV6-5	TGTGCCAGCACCTCGAGGGGGACGGCGACTGAAGCTTTCTTT	CASTSRGTATEAFF
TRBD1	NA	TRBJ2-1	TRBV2	TGTGCCAGCAGTATACAGGGGCCAGGGGAGCAGTTCTTC	CASSIQGPGEQFF
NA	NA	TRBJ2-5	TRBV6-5	TGTGCCAGCAGTCCCCGGGCCACAGAGACCCAGTACTTC	CASSPRATETQYF
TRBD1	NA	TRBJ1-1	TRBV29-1	TGCAGCGTTGGCCCAGGGGGACGGAACACTGAAGCTTTCTTT	CSVGPGGRNTEAFF
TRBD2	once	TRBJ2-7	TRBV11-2	TGTGCCAGCAGCCGAGGGACTAGCGGGACCTACGAGCAGTACTTC	CASSRGTSGTYEQYF
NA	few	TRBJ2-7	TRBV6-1	TGTGCCAGCAAGCTAGGGCTAGCGTCCTACGAGCAGTACTTC	CASKLGLASYEQYF
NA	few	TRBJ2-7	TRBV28	TGTGCCAGCAGACCACCGGGACCCCACTACGAGCAGTACTTC	CASRPPGPHYEQYF
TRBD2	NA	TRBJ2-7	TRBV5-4	TGTGCCAGCAGCTTGGGTCCTAATAGCGGGGGGGTTTACTACGAGCAGTACTTC	CASSLGPNSGGVYYEQYF
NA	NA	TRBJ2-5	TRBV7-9	TGTGCCAGCAGCTTAGCGTCCGGTCGGGAGACCCAGTACTTC	CASSLASGRETQYF
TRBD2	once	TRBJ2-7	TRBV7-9	TGTGCCAGCAGCACATGGACTAGCGGGACGCACGAGCAGTACTTC	CASSTWTSGTHEQYF
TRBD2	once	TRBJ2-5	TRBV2	TGTGCCAGCAGTGTACTAGCGGGAGGAGAGACCCAGTACTTC	CASSVLAGGETQYF
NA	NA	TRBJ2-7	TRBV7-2	TGTGCCAGCAGCTTAGAAGGGACTCTCCCCTACGAGCAGTACTTC	CASSLEGTLPYEQYF
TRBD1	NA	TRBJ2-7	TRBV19	TGTGCCAGTACAGGGACAGTCAAAAAGAACTACGAGCAGTACTTC	CASTGTVKKNYEQYF
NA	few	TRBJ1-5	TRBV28	TGTGCCAGCAGTTTCCACGGGTATAGCAATCAGCCCCAGCATTTT	CASSFHGYSNQPQHF
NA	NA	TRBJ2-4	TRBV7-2	TGTGCCAGCAGCTTAGGGGGCACCCCGGCAAACATTCAGTACTTC	CASSLGGTPANIQYF
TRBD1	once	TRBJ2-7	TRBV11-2	TGTGCCAGCAGCTTAGAGGGGGGACAGGGAGGCTACGAGCAGTACTTC	CASSLEGGQGGYEQYF
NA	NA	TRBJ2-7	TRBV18	TGTGCCAGCTCACCTCCCCCCGGGGCAGGGAACGAGCAGTACTTC	CASSPPPGAGNEQYF
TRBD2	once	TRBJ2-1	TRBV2	TGTGCCAGCAGTGAAGGGCTAGCGGGATACAATGAGCAGTTCTTC	CASSEGLAGYNEQFF